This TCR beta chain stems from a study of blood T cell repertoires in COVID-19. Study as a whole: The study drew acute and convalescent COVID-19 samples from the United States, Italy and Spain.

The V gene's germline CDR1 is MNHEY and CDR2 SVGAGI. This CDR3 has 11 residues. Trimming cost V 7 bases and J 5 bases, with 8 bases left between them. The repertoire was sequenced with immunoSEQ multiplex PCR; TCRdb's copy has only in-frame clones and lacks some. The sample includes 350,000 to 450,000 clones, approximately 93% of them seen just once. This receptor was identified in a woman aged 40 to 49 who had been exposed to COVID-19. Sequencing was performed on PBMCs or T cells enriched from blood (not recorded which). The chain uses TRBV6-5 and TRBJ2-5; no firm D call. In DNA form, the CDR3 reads TGTGCCAGCACTTCCGGGGAGACCCAGTACTTC. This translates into CASTSGETQYF.